This entry is about one T cell receptor (beta chain). The antigen is not known. Primers: 60 Vbeta forward and 13 Jbeta reverse. The protocol was immunoSEQ multiplex PCR, while the TCRdb copy is restricted to in-frame clones and leaves out a portion. The sample contains under 200,000 clones, 82% of which appear only once. V gave up 2 bases and J gave up 3 bases; unmatched junction bases: 7. Per germline, CDR1 GTSNPN and CDR2 SVGIG (reference sequence). The CDR3 is 15 amino acids. This entry is derived from a study of cytomegalovirus exposure and HLA in healthy donors. General observations from the study: Immune exposure was documented only through CMV serostatus. V- and J-gene trimming in TCR beta was tied to a missense DCLRE1C variant by an analysis performed later.

Sequenced input: PBMCs. The chain carries TRBV30 and TRBJ2-1; 7 bases align to TRBD2. The clonotype was recovered from a girl aged 10 to 17 in good health and CMV-seropositive. The CDR3: CAWSRPGTNYNEQFF. The CDR3 nucleotides are TGTGCCTGGAGTCGGCCCGGGACTAACTACAATGAGCAGTTCTTC.